This entry lists 22 T cell receptor beta chains sequenced from one sample in a study of long-term antiretroviral therapy in people with HIV (dated 2022 in TCRdb). The immunoSEQ hsTCRB v3.0 assay was used at survey level resolution to sequence the TRB variable region. TCRdb carries this immuneACCESS record with in-frame sequences only. Its versions omit some clonotypes, under half of them owing to an unresolved V gene in the studies checked, with the rest unexplained. This sample has over 14,000 clones in its table, and just over 75% of those were observed once. In total, the top ten clones hold approximately 19% of the sample. The sample consisted of unsorted PBMCs, taken 1.3 years before starting antiretroviral therapy. The receptors originated from a man aged 40-50 years with HIV.

The chain is built from TRBV28 and TRBJ1-2; D unclear. Germline CDR1 and CDR2: MDHEN and SYDVKM. With 7 bases removed from V and 2 bases from J, the gap between germline ends came to 5 bases. The CDR3 length is 11 residues. The CDR3 nucleotides read TGTGCCAGCATTAGCAACTATGGCTACACCTTC. It yields the protein CASISNYGYTF.

This clone was counted a few times. The chain employs TRBV7-2 and TRBJ1-5, with D hard to call. The CDR3 extends over 15 amino acids. The V and J ends lost 2 bases and 7 bases respectively, with 15 bases between them. Germline V gene lookup returns CDR1 SGHTA and CDR2 FQGNSA. CDR3 DNA: TGTGCCAGCAGCTTAAGTACGGGAGCTCCACAGCCCCAGCATTTT. This codes for CASSLSTGAPQPQHF.

J is TRBJ2-3 and V is TRBV19; D might be TRBD2 (5 bases). This CDR3 comprises 12 residues. The germline gives CDR1 LNHDA, CDR2 SQIVND (reference sequence). The V gene lost 3 bases and the J gene lost 5 bases, with 6 bases spanning the gap. The CDR3 nucleotides are TGTGCCAGTAGTATCGGAGGAGATACGCAGTATTTT. Its translation: CASSIGGDTQYF. Together with reference TRBV19 and TRBJ2-3, the CDR3 gives the full variable domain: DGGITQSPKYLFRKEGQNVTLSCEQNLNHDAMYWYRQDPGQGLRLIYYSQIVNDFQKGDIAEGYSVSREKKESFPLTVTSAQKNPTAFYLCASSIGGDTQYFGPGTRLTVL.

This clone was seen once. The chain joins TRBV27 to TRBJ2-3, with D possibly TRBD1 on 5 matching bases. V lost 5 bases and J 5 bases, leaving 17 bases between the germline ends. Germline loops: CDR1 MNHEY, CDR2 SMNVEV (reference sequence). This CDR3 is built from 15 residues. The CDR3 DNA sequence: TGTGCCAGCAGTCCCCGTGCTGGGGCGGAAGATACGCAGTATTTT. It specifies CASSPRAGAEDTQYF.

The chain carries TRBV5-6 and TRBJ2-7, with 7 bases matching TRBD1. V was clipped by 4 bases and J by 3 bases; unmatched bases: 7. This CDR3 comprises 14 residues. CDR1 is SGHDT and CDR2 is YYEEEE in the germline V gene. The CDR3 sequence: CASSRSTGFYEQYF. CDR3 bases: TGTGCCAGCAGCCGTTCGACAGGGTTCTACGAGCAGTACTTC. The variable domain in full, completed from reference TRBV5-6 and TRBJ2-7, reads DAGVTQSPTHLIKTRGQQVTLRCSPKSGHDTVSWYQQALGQGPQFIFQYYEEEERQRGNFPDRFSGHQFPNYSSELNVNALLLGDSALYLCASSRSTGFYEQYFGPGTRLTVT.

V gene TRBV10-3 combines with J gene TRBJ1-5; possible D gene TRBD1, 6 bases. CDR1 and CDR2 (germline): ENHRY, SYGVKD. This CDR3 has 15 amino acids. Between the trimmed V and J ends, which lost 2 bases and 9 bases, there was a span of 17 bases. CDR3 DNA sequence: TGTGCCATCAGTGAGCTGGTGACAGGAGAGTCGCCCCAGCATTTT. This encodes CAISELVTGESPQHF.

CDR3 protein: CASTLRTGTSGEQYF. In nucleotides, the CDR3 is TGTGCCAGCACCCTTCGGACAGGGACTTCGGGAGAGCAGTACTTC. The rearrangement links TRBV11-2 to TRBJ2-7, with 8 bases fitting TRBD1. Per the germline V gene, CDR1 is SGHAT and CDR2 is FQNNGV. Losses at the gene ends were 7 bases for V and 7 bases for J; bases not matched to a gene: 15. This CDR3 spans 15 amino acids.

This clone appeared a few times. Other DNA sequences in this specimen translate into the identical CDR3. The chain links TRBV9 to TRBJ1-6; no firm D call. Between the trimmed V and J ends, which lost 1 base and 0 bases, there was a span of 2 bases. Germline V CDR1 and CDR2: SGDLS, YYNGEE. The CDR3 loop spans 14 amino acids. CDR3 amino acids: CASSVNSYNSPLHF. CDR3 DNA: TGTGCCAGCAGCGTAAACTCCTATAATTCACCCCTCCACTTT.

V is TRBV9 and J is TRBJ1-4; no clear D. CDR3 length equals 14 residues. The germline CDR1 and CDR2 sequences are SGDLS and YYNGEE. V lost 0 bases, J lost 8 bases, and 11 bases lay in between. The chain's CDR3 is CASSVDLPGEKLFF. DNA for the CDR3: TGTGCCAGCAGCGTAGACCTCCCGGGGGAAAAACTGTTTTTT.

Only a few counts were recorded for this clone. The chain links TRBV19 to TRBJ1-5; D might be TRBD1 (5 bases). CDR3 length equals 13 residues. Germline CDR1 reads LNHDA; CDR2 reads SQIVND (reference sequence). Trimming took 9 bases from V and 9 from J, leaving 18 bases between them. Here the CDR3 DNA reads TGTGCCAGCAACCCAGGAGAGGGGCGGCCCCAGCATTTT. Amino acid sequence: CASNPGEGRPQHF.

The rearrangement joins TRBV5-1 to TRBJ1-3, with 8 positions matching TRBD1. Trimming at V came to 4 bases and at J to 3 bases, leaving 15 bases not matched to a gene. There are 18 residues in the CDR3. Per the germline V gene, CDR1 is SGHRS and CDR2 is YFSETQ. The CDR3 spells CASSPGGKTGAYGNTIYF. The CDR3 nucleotides are TGCGCCAGCAGCCCCGGAGGAAAGACAGGGGCATATGGAAACACCATATATTTT. Using reference TRBV5-1 and TRBJ1-3 for the parts outside the CDR3, the full variable domain is KAGVTQTPRYLIKTRGQQVTLSCSPISGHRSVSWYQQTPGQGLQFLFEYFSETQRNKGNFPGRFSGRQFSNSRSEMNVSTLELGDSALYLCASSPGGKTGAYGNTIYFGEGSWLTVV.

A few counts support this clone. The chain uses TRBV15 and TRBJ1-5; D is unresolved. CDR1 and CDR2 from the germline V gene are LNHNV and YYDKDF (reference sequence). Trimming pared 0 bases from V and 0 bases from J, leaving 3 bases between. The CDR3 totals 14 residues. This chain's CDR3 is CATSREYSNQPQHF. CDR3 DNA sequence: TGTGCCACCAGCAGAGAATATAGCAATCAGCCCCAGCATTTT.

CDR3 nucleotides: TGTGCCTGGAGTGTAAACAGGGCTAACACTGAAGCTTTCTTT. It translates to CAWSVNRANTEAFF. The V call is TRBV30, the J call TRBJ1-1, with D possibly matching TRBD1 (6 bases). V was pared by 0 bases and J by 2 bases, with 10 bases between. Germline V gene lookup returns CDR1 GTSNPN and CDR2 SVGIG (reference sequence). This CDR3 contains 14 residues.

This clone has only a few counts. The V call is TRBV9, the J call TRBJ1-1; the D is unclear. Trimming pared 0 bases from V and 6 bases from J, leaving 15 bases between. The germline V gene has CDR1 SGDLS and CDR2 YYNGEE. The CDR3 is 15 residues long. CDR3 amino acids: CASSVDFGQEAEAFF. The CDR3 region has the DNA TGTGCCAGCAGCGTAGATTTTGGTCAGGAGGCTGAAGCTTTCTTT.

The chain recombines TRBV29-1 with TRBJ2-1; D is ambiguous. The CDR3 contains 14 residues. Looked up from germline, CDR1 is SQVTM and CDR2 is ANQGSEA. Trimming pared 5 bases from V and 6 bases from J, leaving 17 bases between. The CDR3, as DNA: TGCAGCGTTTCGAACTTACAAATACGCAATGAGCAGTTCTTC. As protein: CSVSNLQIRNEQFF.

The J gene is TRBJ2-6, the V gene TRBV4-1; possible D gene TRBD2, 5 bases. V dropped 5 bases and J dropped 2 bases, with 28 bases sitting between them. This CDR3 contains 21 residues. Germline values: CDR1 MGHRA, CDR2 YSYEKL. In nucleotides, the CDR3 is TGCGCCAGCAGCAAAGTATATAGCGTGGGCACAGATTTAACTGGGGCCAACGTCCTGACTTTC. Translated, it gives CASSKVYSVGTDLTGANVLTF.

This clone was seen a single time. The chain links TRBV30 to TRBJ1-4; no definite D call. This CDR3 has 12 residues. Germline V CDR1 and CDR2: GTSNPN, SVGIG (reference sequence). Trimming removed 0 bases from V and 15 bases from J, with 14 bases in between. CDR3 nucleotide sequence: TGTGCCTGGAGTGTACTCCCCGAAGCGTTGTTTTTT. This codes for CAWSVLPEALFF.

This chain links TRBV11-2 with TRBJ1-1, with unresolved D. Germline loops: CDR1 SGHAT, CDR2 FQNNGV. This CDR3 region has 13 residues. V was trimmed by 6 bases and J by 1 base, leaving 9 bases between them. The CDR3 DNA follows: TGTGCCAGCAGGAGGGTGGGGAACACTGAAGCTTTCTTT. Translation gives CASRRVGNTEAFF. Full variable domain (missing parts from reference TRBV11-2 and TRBJ1-1): EAGVAQSPRYKIIEKRQSVAFWCNPISGHATLYWYQQILGQGPKLLIQFQNNGVVDDSQLPKDRFSAERLKGVDSTLKIQPAKLEDSAVYLCASRRVGNTEAFFGQGTRLTVV.

This sequence joins TRBV5-6 and TRBJ1-4; no firm D call. Germline V gene sequence: CDR1 SGHDT, CDR2 YYEEEE. The V and J ends lost 2 bases and 4 bases respectively, with 12 bases between them. This CDR3 has 15 residues. The CDR3: CASSLMAAINEKLFF. The CDR3 DNA reads TGTGCCAGCAGCTTAATGGCAGCTATTAATGAAAAACTGTTTTTT.

The chain uses TRBV19 and TRBJ2-3; weak D call: TRBD2 (5 bases). Germline CDR1 reads LNHDA; CDR2 reads SQIVND (reference sequence). The CDR3 contains 17 residues. Trimming stripped 3 bases from V and 0 bases from J, with 16 bases between. In nucleotides, the CDR3 is TGTGCCAGTAGTATTAGTGGTTCTAGCCCGAGCACAGATACGCAGTATTTT. This translates into CASSISGSSPSTDTQYF.

This chain connects TRBV5-6 to TRBJ2-6, with D unresolved. CDR1 and CDR2 (germline): SGHDT, YYEEEE. The V end lost 2 bases, the J end lost 0 bases, and 3 bases lay between the germline ends. The CDR3 loop spans 14 amino acids. Here the CDR3 DNA reads TGTGCCAGCAGCTTCGCCTCTGGGGCCAACGTCCTGACTTTC. The encoded protein is CASSFASGANVLTF.

The chain carries TRBV25-1 and TRBJ2-7; no firm D call. Trimming stripped 0 bases from V and 0 bases from J, with 9 bases between. This CDR3 comprises 15 residues. Germline CDR1 and CDR2: MGHDK and SYGVNS. CDR3 loop: CASSEYRHFSYEQYF. In DNA, the CDR3 is TGTGCCAGCAGTGAATACAGACACTTCTCCTACGAGCAGTACTTC.